The 25 T cell receptor beta chains below come from one sample, sequenced in a study of blood T cell repertoires in COVID-19. Measured with immunoSEQ multiplex PCR; TCRdb has only the in-frame clones, and not every one. The repertoire holds about 110,000 clones, 60% to 85% seen once, with about 6.3% in the top ten. Sequences were obtained from peripheral blood. These receptors were obtained from a man older than 75 with COVID-19, enrolled during active disease.

The chain recombines TRBV11-2 with TRBJ2-7, with a possible D match to TRBD1 (6 bases). The V end was cut by 5 bases, the J end by 2 bases, with 13 bases between. This CDR3 contains 14 residues. Germline loops: CDR1 SGHAT, CDR2 FQNNGV. For the CDR3, the DNA is TGTGCCAGCAGCAGTACAGGGATTGCCTACGAGCAGTACTTC. It yields the protein CASSSTGIAYEQYF.

The J gene is TRBJ2-2, the V gene TRBV10-1; 8 nucleotides agree with TRBD1. CDR1 is WNHNN, CDR2 SYGVQD, per germline (reference sequence). The CDR3 length is 15 residues. V was pared by 6 bases and J by 6 bases, with 9 bases of the junction left unmatched. This CDR3 reads CASSRQGFGAGELFF. In nucleotides, the CDR3 is TGCGCCAGCAGCAGACAGGGGTTCGGGGCCGGGGAGCTGTTTTTT.

The gene calls are TRBV27 and TRBJ2-1; 13 positions match TRBD2. Per germline, CDR1 MNHEY and CDR2 SMNVEV (reference sequence). V shed 7 bases, J shed 7 bases, and the junction held 10 bases outside the gene matches. The CDR3 totals 16 residues. The CDR3 loop is CASTSTGTSGTNEQFF. The CDR3 nucleotides are TGTGCCAGCACCTCAACCGGGACTAGCGGGACGAATGAGCAGTTCTTC.

J is TRBJ2-7 and V is TRBV19, with D perhaps TRBD2 (5 bases). CDR1 and CDR2 (germline): LNHDA, SQIVND (reference sequence). The CDR3 runs 17 residues. The V gene lost 11 bases and the J gene lost 0 bases, with 26 bases spanning the gap. CDR3: CADKRWGKAALSYEQYF. The CDR3 DNA follows: TGTGCCGATAAAAGGTGGGGAAAAGCGGCCCTCTCCTACGAGCAGTACTTC. Supplemented by reference TRBV19 and TRBJ2-7, the full variable domain reads DGGITQSPKYLFRKEGQNVTLSCEQNLNHDAMYWYRQDPGQGLRLIYYSQIVNDFQKGDIAEGYSVSREKKESFPLTVTSAQKNPTAFYLCADKRWGKAALSYEQYFGPGTRLTVT.

The V gene is TRBV10-3, the J gene TRBJ2-2; TRBD2 agrees at 11 bases. The trim removed 7 bases at V and 5 bases at J, leaving 6 bases unmatched. Per germline, CDR1 ENHRY and CDR2 SYGVKD. This CDR3 spans 15 amino acids. CDR3 sequence reads: CAIKPGLADTGELFF. CDR3 coding DNA: TGTGCCATCAAGCCGGGACTAGCGGATACCGGGGAGCTGTTTTTT.

The chain employs TRBV28 and TRBJ2-2; D is perhaps TRBD1 (6 bases). V lost 2 bases and J lost 7, with 17 bases in between. Germline V gene data show CDR1 as MDHEN and CDR2 as SYDVKM. The CDR3 sequence is 16 residues long. For the CDR3, the DNA is TGTGCCAGCAGTTTAAATACAGGGAAGTTTGGCGGGGAGCTGTTTTTT. It is translated as CASSLNTGKFGGELFF.

This clone appeared a few times. In DNA, the CDR3 is TGCACCGGAACAGGGGAGGACACTGAAGCTTTCTTT. It yields the protein CTGTGEDTEAFF. This sequence joins TRBV29-1 and TRBJ1-1, with 7 bases fitting TRBD1. Per germline, CDR1 SQVTM and CDR2 ANQGSEA. The CDR3 has 12 residues.

V is TRBV11-3 and J is TRBJ2-1, with TRBD2 matching 11 bases. This CDR3 region has 17 residues. Germline V lookup: CDR1 SGHNT, CDR2 YENEEA. With V trimmed by 0 bases and J by 7 bases, 8 bases remained unmatched. The CDR3 DNA sequence: TGTGCCAGCAGCTTAGAACCGACTAGCGGGATAGCAAATGAGCAGTTCTTC. Translating gives CASSLEPTSGIANEQFF.

The chain employs TRBV19 and TRBJ1-2; tentatively, D is TRBD1 (6 bases). CDR3 size: 15 residues. V was clipped by 6 bases and J by 2 bases, with 16 bases between them. CDR1 is LNHDA and CDR2 is SQIVND in the germline V gene (reference sequence). This chain's CDR3 is CASRKRQDPNYGYTF. The CDR3 bases are TGTGCCAGTAGAAAGAGACAGGATCCCAACTATGGCTACACCTTC. Looking up the rest from reference TRBV19 and TRBJ1-2 gives the full variable domain: DGGITQSPKYLFRKEGQNVTLSCEQNLNHDAMYWYRQDPGQGLRLIYYSQIVNDFQKGDIAEGYSVSREKKESFPLTVTSAQKNPTAFYLCASRKRQDPNYGYTFGSGTRLTVV.

In this sample, this clone turned up once. CDR3 in amino acids: CASRRTGVPGYTF. The CDR3 region has the DNA TGTGCCAGCAGACGGACAGGAGTTCCCGGCTACACCTTC. V gene TRBV28 combines with J gene TRBJ1-2; 7 bases are a match to TRBD1. Germline V gene sequence: CDR1 MDHEN, CDR2 SYDVKM. Unmatched junction bases numbered 9, after V lost 6 bases and J lost 8 bases. The CDR3 length is 13 residues.

This clone was picked up a small number of times. The V and J genes are TRBV5-1 and TRBJ1-2; 12 positions agree with TRBD1. Germline V gene data show CDR1 as SGHRS and CDR2 as YFSETQ. The CDR3 has 15 residues. V was pared by 4 bases and J by 5 bases, with 6 bases of the junction left unmatched. CDR3 coding DNA: TGCGCCAGCAGCCCGGGGACAGGGGGCGCTTATGGCTACACCTTC. Protein: CASSPGTGGAYGYTF.

This clone was seen a few times. The chain recombines TRBV24-1 with TRBJ2-7; D perhaps matches TRBD2 (5 bases). This CDR3 is 13 amino acids long. V lost 4 bases and J 7 bases, leaving 13 bases between the germline ends. Germline V gene data show CDR1 as KGHDR and CDR2 as SFDVKD. In DNA form, the CDR3 reads TGTGCCACCAGTGAGGCGGGTACTGAAGAGCAGTACTTC. Translation gives CATSEAGTEEQYF.

In its sample, this clone was seen a few times. The V call is TRBV6-5, the J call TRBJ2-7; D not certain. The CDR3 sequence is 12 residues long. V lost 5 bases and J lost 2, with 7 bases in between. Germline V gene sequence: CDR1 MNHEY, CDR2 SVGAGI. The CDR3 DNA reads as TGTGCCAGCAGTAGCGACGCCTACGAGCAGTACTTC. Translation: CASSSDAYEQYF.

The gene calls are TRBV9 and TRBJ2-1, with 8 bases aligning to TRBD2. Trimming removed 4 bases from V and 0 bases from J; junction bases left unmatched: 24. The CDR3 contains 22 residues. Germline-derived CDR1 and CDR2 are SGDLS and YYNGEE. The CDR3 nucleotides read TGTGCCAGCAGCCTCGCCAGCCCGCTTAAATTAAGACTAGCGAGCTCCTACAATGAGCAGTTCTTC. Its translation: CASSLASPLKLRLASSYNEQFF.

This clone was seen only a few times. This chain uses TRBV7-2 with TRBJ2-2; tentative D call: TRBD2 (6 bases). The CDR3 has 16 amino acids. Germline CDR1 is SGHTA and CDR2 is FQGNSA. Trimming shortened V by 2 bases and J by 7 bases, and 17 bases separated the two germline ends. The CDR3 DNA is TGTGCCAGCAGCTTACGTCGCCCGCTGGGAGGCGGGGAGCTGTTTTTT. This encodes CASSLRRPLGGGELFF.

This clone was found a few times. J is TRBJ2-7 and V is TRBV10-2; tentatively, D is TRBD2 (5 bases). Germline CDR1 reads WSHSY; CDR2 reads SAAADI. Trimming removed 4 bases from V and 6 bases from J, with 10 bases in between. This CDR3 comprises 12 residues. The CDR3 DNA reads TGCGCCAGCAGTGCGCTAGAGGGCGAGCAGTACTTC. Protein sequence: CASSALEGEQYF.

The chain uses TRBV10-1 and TRBJ2-2; D gene uncertain. V lost 4 bases, J lost 1 base, and 7 bases lay in between. The V gene's germline CDR1 is WNHNN and CDR2 SYGVQD (reference sequence). CDR3 size: 14 residues. The CDR3 loop reads CASSVGGNTGELFF. As DNA, the CDR3 is TGCGCCAGCAGTGTCGGCGGGAACACCGGGGAGCTGTTTTTT.

The rearrangement joins TRBV5-6 to TRBJ1-3; the D is unclear. Germline CDR1 reads SGHDT; CDR2 reads YYEEEE. V dropped 3 bases and J dropped 4 bases, with 2 bases sitting between them. The CDR3 spans 11 residues. The CDR3 protein is CASSSGNTIYF. CDR3 DNA sequence: TGTGCCAGCAGCTCGGGAAACACCATATATTTT.

The V and J genes are TRBV29-1 and TRBJ2-3; TRBD2 matches 11 bases. This CDR3 spans 14 amino acids. Losses at the gene ends were 3 bases for V and 6 bases for J; bases not matched to a gene: 5. The germline gives CDR1 SQVTM, CDR2 ANQGSEA. The CDR3 sequence: CSVEPLAGEDTQYF. The DNA of the CDR3 is TGCAGCGTTGAGCCACTAGCGGGGGAGGATACGCAGTATTTT.

This clone has more than one count but fewer than ten. The rearrangement joins TRBV3-1 (or the pseudogene TRBV3-2) to TRBJ2-1; 11 bases agree with TRBD2. V lost 3 bases to trimming and J lost 4 bases; unmatched junction nucleotides: 5. Germline CDR1 reads LGHDT; CDR2 reads YNNKEL (reference sequence). CDR3 length equals 16 residues. The CDR3 spells CASSHFLAGGYNEQFF. The CDR3 nucleotides are TGTGCCAGCAGCCACTTCCTAGCGGGGGGTTACAATGAGCAGTTCTTC.

This chain uses TRBV15 with TRBJ1-4, with 10 bases aligning to TRBD1. Germline-derived CDR1 and CDR2 are LNHNV and YYDKDF (reference sequence). V shed 3 bases and J 5 bases; nucleotides not matched to a gene: 6. This CDR3 has 16 amino acids. The CDR3 DNA sequence: TGTGCCACCAGCAGCGGGGGGGACAGGGGAAATGAAAAACTGTTTTTT. Residues: CATSSGGDRGNEKLFF.

The CDR3 coding sequence is TGTGCCAGCAGCCAGGTTTCCGAGGGGCAGTACTTC. It yields the protein CASSQVSEGQYF. The chain carries TRBV14 and TRBJ2-7; a possible D gene is TRBD2 (5 bases). Trimming removed 3 bases at V and 9 bases at J, with 12 bases between. Germline V gene data show CDR1 as SGHDN and CDR2 as FVKESK. This CDR3 spans 12 amino acids. Based on the CDR3 plus reference TRBV14 and TRBJ2-7, the full variable domain is EAGVTQFPSHSVIEKGQTVTLRCDPISGHDNLYWYRRVMGKEIKFLLHFVKESKQDESGMPNNRFLAERTGGTYSTLKVQPAELEDSGVYFCASSQVSEGQYFGPGTRLTVT.

This clone was recorded only once. V is TRBV29-1 and J is TRBJ2-3; D not resolved. CDR1 and CDR2 (germline): SQVTM, ANQGSEA. Trimming pared 6 bases from V and 0 bases from J, leaving 4 bases between. The CDR3 is made up of 11 amino acids. This CDR3 is CSVRSTDTQYF. CDR3 in DNA: TGCAGCGTCCGTAGCACAGATACGCAGTATTTT.

The chain uses TRBV28 and TRBJ2-3; possible D gene TRBD2, 5 bases. Deletions cut 1 base from V and 3 bases from J, with 14 bases between. This CDR3 region has 16 residues. Germline V CDR1 and CDR2: MDHEN, SYDVKM. DNA for the CDR3: TGTGCCAGCAGTTTATCTGGCGCCGGGAAAACAGATACGCAGTATTTT. It yields the protein CASSLSGAGKTDTQYF.

The gene calls are TRBV6-5 and TRBJ2-3; 7 bases agree with TRBD2. CDR3 size: 14 residues. The germline CDR1 and CDR2 sequences are MNHEY and SVGAGI. V shed 8 bases, J shed 2 bases, and the junction held 7 bases outside the gene matches. CDR3 sequence: CASGLAGLTDTQYF. The CDR3 bases are TGTGCCAGCGGGTTAGCGGGCCTCACAGATACGCAGTATTTT.